One sample yielded the 20 T cell receptor beta chains listed below, sequenced in a study of blood T cell repertoires in COVID-19. Assay: immunoSEQ multiplex PCR; the TCRdb copy retains only in-frame clones and omits some. The data show a few hundred thousand clones, 80% to 90% seen once. Input material: PBMCs or T cells enriched from blood (not recorded which). These receptors came from a young man who had recovered from COVID-19.

J is TRBJ2-4 and V is TRBV5-8; 8 nucleotides match TRBD2. V lost 2 bases and J lost 0; bases outside the gene matches: 10. CDR1 is SGHTS, CDR2 YDEGEE, per germline. The CDR3 loop spans 18 amino acids. This CDR3 is CASSFWSAGDAAKNIQYF. The CDR3 nucleotides are TGTGCCAGCAGCTTCTGGTCAGCGGGGGACGCAGCCAAAAACATTCAGTACTTC. The variable domain in full, completed from reference TRBV5-8 and TRBJ2-4, reads EAGVTQSPTHLIKTRGQQATLRCSPISGHTSVYWYQQALGLGLQFLLWYDEGEERNRGNFPPRFSGRQFPNYSSELNVNALELEDSALYLCASSFWSAGDAAKNIQYFGAGTRLSVL.

This clone came up a few times. The J gene is TRBJ1-2, the V gene TRBV2; D is possibly TRBD1 (5 bases). With 2 bases removed from V and 4 bases from J, the gap between germline ends came to 5 bases. The CDR3 has 12 amino acids. Per the germline V gene, CDR1 is SNHLY and CDR2 is FYNNEI. CDR3: CASSETGYGYTF. The DNA of the CDR3 is TGTGCCAGCAGTGAAACAGGCTATGGCTACACCTTC. Combining the CDR3 with reference TRBV2 and TRBJ1-2 gives the whole variable domain EPEVTQTPSHQVTQMGQEVILRCVPISNHLYFYWYRQILGQKVEFLVSFYNNEISEKSEIFDDQFSVERPDGSNFTLKIRSTKLEDSAMYFCASSETGYGYTFGSGTRLTVV.

The J gene is TRBJ2-5, the V gene TRBV18; 10 nucleotides agree with TRBD2. The germline V gene has CDR1 KGHSH and CDR2 LQKENI. The CDR3 contains 15 residues. V was clipped by 0 bases and J by 4 bases; unmatched bases: 2. This CDR3 is CASSPPSGGTETQYF. CDR3 nucleotides: TGTGCCAGCTCACCACCTAGCGGGGGGACAGAGACCCAGTACTTC. The full variable domain, its missing parts supplied by reference TRBV18 and TRBJ2-5, is NAGVMQNPRHLVRRRGQEARLRCSPMKGHSHVYWYRQLPEEGLKFMVYLQKENIIDESGMPKERFSAEFPKEGPSILRIQQVVRGDSAAYFCASSPPSGGTETQYFGPGTRLLVL.

V usage is TRBV18 and J usage is TRBJ1-1, with unresolved D. Per germline, CDR1 KGHSH and CDR2 LQKENI. The CDR3 totals 13 residues. Trimming removed 6 bases from V and 9 bases from J, with 17 bases in between. CDR3 sequence: CASSQERGDQAFF. CDR3 DNA sequence: TGTGCCAGCTCCCAAGAGAGAGGAGACCAAGCTTTCTTT.

The chain uses TRBV12-2 and TRBJ2-2; the D call of TRBD1 is as the table states it, not checked on the DNA. TRBV12-2 is tagged as a pseudogene. This CDR3 region has 21 residues. The CDR3 sequence is CASRLVDWDRVQVRDTGELFF. The CDR3 coding sequence is TGTGCAAGTCGCTTAGTCGACTGGGACAGGGTTCAGGTCCGAGACACCGGGGAGCTGTTTTTT.

This chain connects TRBV27 to TRBJ2-7; 11 nucleotides match TRBD1. Trimming took 6 bases from V and 4 from J; bases not matched to a gene: 2. This CDR3 region has 13 residues. Per germline, CDR1 MNHEY and CDR2 SMNVEV (reference sequence). In DNA, the CDR3 is TGTGCCAGCAGGGGACAGGGGGGGTACGAGCAGTACTTC. It is translated as CASRGQGGYEQYF.

The chain has TRBV9 and TRBJ1-4; TRBD1 agrees at 8 bases. Germline V gives CDR1 SGDLS, CDR2 YYNGEE. With V trimmed by 0 bases and J by 5 bases, 0 bases remained unmatched. There are 14 residues in the CDR3. In nucleotides, the CDR3 is TGTGCCAGCAGCGTAGGACAGGGGAATGAAAAACTGTTTTTT. As protein: CASSVGQGNEKLFF.

The chain combines TRBV11-3 with TRBJ1-2, with 9 bases fitting TRBD1. V lost 5 bases, J lost 2 bases, and 9 bases stayed unmatched. The CDR3 length is 16 residues. In germline, CDR1 is SGHNT, CDR2 YENEEA. CDR3 bases: TGTGCCAGCAGCCAGAGGACAGGGGCCCTCAACTATGGCTACACCTTC. Protein sequence: CASSQRTGALNYGYTF.

The CDR3 is CASSQERFYGYTF. The CDR3 nucleotides are TGCGCCAGCAGCCAAGAGAGGTTCTATGGCTACACCTTC. The V call is TRBV4-1, the J call TRBJ1-2, with D hard to call. The CDR3 sequence is 13 residues long. With 0 bases removed from V and 4 bases from J, the gap between germline ends came to 6 bases. The V gene's germline CDR1 is MGHRA and CDR2 YSYEKL.

V and J are TRBV30 and TRBJ1-1; D not certain. The germline V and J ends were trimmed by 5 bases and 5 bases, with 21 bases remaining between them. Looked up from germline, CDR1 is GTSNPN and CDR2 is SVGIG (reference sequence). This CDR3 has 15 residues. CDR3 DNA sequence: TGTGCCTGGGTCCCCCTACTCGGGGTTTCTACTGAAGCTTTCTTT. Translating gives CAWVPLLGVSTEAFF.

V is TRBV5-8 and J is TRBJ2-3; D may be TRBD1 (5 bases). Germline values: CDR1 SGHTS, CDR2 YDEGEE. V dropped 0 bases and J dropped 2 bases, with 10 bases sitting between them. The CDR3 is 15 amino acids. The CDR3 protein is CASSLGQRSTDTQYF. CDR3 nucleotide sequence: TGTGCCAGCAGCTTGGGACAGCGCTCCACAGATACGCAGTATTTT.

The chain links TRBV13 to TRBJ2-1, with 14 bases matching TRBD2. CDR1 PRHDT and CDR2 FYEKMQ come from the germline V gene (reference sequence). Losses at the gene ends were 4 bases for V and 5 bases for J; bases not matched to a gene: 7. This CDR3 spans 17 amino acids. CDR3 nucleotides: TGTGCCAGCAGCTCCCCCTCGGGACTAGCGGGGGACAATGAGCAGTTCTTC. It yields the protein CASSSPSGLAGDNEQFF.

The CDR3 nucleotides read TGTGCCAGCAGAAGGGAGGGGGTCAAGTACTATGGCTACACCTTC. Amino acids: CASRREGVKYYGYTF. This rearrangement joins TRBV7-2 to TRBJ1-2, with D possibly TRBD1 on 6 matching bases. This CDR3 is 15 amino acids long. Germline V gene sequence: CDR1 SGHTA, CDR2 FQGNSA. Trimming cost V 6 bases and J 3 bases, with 17 bases left between them.

The CDR3 here is CAWSTRQGRNEKLFF. CDR3 nucleotides: TGTGCCTGGAGTACCCGACAGGGGCGTAATGAAAAACTGTTTTTT. This chain uses TRBV30 with TRBJ1-4; 8 positions match TRBD1. Per germline, CDR1 GTSNPN and CDR2 SVGIG (reference sequence). This CDR3 spans 15 amino acids. V shed 2 bases, J shed 4 bases, and the junction held 6 bases outside the gene matches. Filled out from reference TRBV30 and TRBJ1-4, the complete variable domain reads SQTIHQWPATLVQPVGSPLSLECTVEGTSNPNLYWYRQAAGRGLQLLFYSVGIGQISSEVPQNLSASRPQDRQFILSSKKLLLSDSGFYLCAWSTRQGRNEKLFFGSGTQLSVL.

This chain links TRBV5-4 with TRBJ2-2; the match to TRBD2 covers 10 bases. This CDR3 region has 14 residues. Germline-derived CDR1 and CDR2 are SGHNT and YYREEE (reference sequence). The junction had 10 bases not matched to a gene; V was cut back by 9 bases and J by 8 bases. The CDR3: CANGGAGGPGELFF. The CDR3 nucleotides are TGTGCCAACGGAGGAGCGGGGGGGCCTGGGGAGCTGTTTTTT.

Comment on this clone: Additional DNA sequences in this sample encode the identical CDR3. The chain couples TRBV3-1 (or the pseudogene TRBV3-2) to TRBJ2-7; possibly TRBD1 for D (5 bases). The CDR3 runs to 15 residues. V lost 1 base to trimming and J lost 0 bases, with 10 bases between them. Germline lookup yields CDR1 LGHDT and CDR2 YNNKEL (reference sequence). CDR3: CASSQGSRGSYEQYF. In DNA, the CDR3 is TGTGCCAGCAGCCAAGGGTCAAGGGGCTCCTACGAGCAGTACTTC.

V gene TRBV7-3 combines with J gene TRBJ1-1, with 7 bases matching TRBD1. Unmatched junction bases numbered 0, after V lost 4 bases and J lost 1 base. Germline values: CDR1 SGHTA, CDR2 FQGTGA. The CDR3 length is 13 residues. CDR3 DNA sequence: TGTGCCAGCAGCTCAGGGGGGAACACTGAAGCTTTCTTT. This sequence encodes CASSSGGNTEAFF.

This chain connects TRBV7-2 to TRBJ1-4; 9 bases are shared with TRBD1. CDR1 SGHTA and CDR2 FQGNSA come from the germline V gene. Unmatched junction bases numbered 6, after V lost 4 bases and J lost 0 bases. CDR3 length equals 17 residues. The CDR3 coding sequence is TGTGCCAGCAGCTATAGGGGACAGGGTGCAACTAATGAAAAACTGTTTTTT. As protein: CASSYRGQGATNEKLFF.

In DNA form, the CDR3 reads TGTGCCAGCAGCTCCTTCGACAGGGGGCGAAATCATGGCTACACCTTC. Its translation is CASSSFDRGRNHGYTF. V is TRBV5-6 and J is TRBJ1-2; TRBD1 aligns across 10 bases. V lost 3 bases to trimming and J lost 6 bases; unmatched junction nucleotides: 11. Germline assignment: CDR1 SGHDT and CDR2 YYEEEE. The CDR3 loop spans 16 amino acids.

V usage is TRBV3-1 (or the pseudogene TRBV3-2) and J usage is TRBJ1-2; possibly TRBD1 for D (6 bases). The CDR3 contains 15 residues. CDR1 is LGHDT, CDR2 YNNKEL, per germline (reference sequence). The V end lost 5 bases, the J end lost 6 bases, and 19 bases lay between the germline ends. Here the CDR3 reads CASSSQPWGPDGYTF. For the CDR3, the DNA is TGTGCCAGCAGCTCACAACCATGGGGGCCGGATGGCTACACCTTC.